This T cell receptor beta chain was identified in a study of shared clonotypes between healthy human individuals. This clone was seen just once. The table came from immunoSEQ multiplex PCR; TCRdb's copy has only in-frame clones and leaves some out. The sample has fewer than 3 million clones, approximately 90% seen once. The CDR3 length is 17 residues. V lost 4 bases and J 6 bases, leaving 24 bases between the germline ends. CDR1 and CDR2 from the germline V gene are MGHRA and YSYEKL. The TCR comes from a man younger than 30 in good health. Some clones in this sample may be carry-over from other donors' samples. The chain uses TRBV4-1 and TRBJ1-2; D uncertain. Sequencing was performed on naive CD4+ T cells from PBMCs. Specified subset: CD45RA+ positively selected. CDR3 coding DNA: TGCGCCAGCAGCCGAAATCCCTCATCGGTATCGAATGATGGCTACACCTTC. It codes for CASSRNPSSVSNDGYTF.